The clone carrying this T cell receptor (beta chain) was recorded at least ten times. As yet, its antigen is unknown. Documented time point: persistent/refractory GD, antithyroid drugs over 5 years with positive TRAb. Generation of the TCR library employed RNA extracted from PBMCs. Those enrolled as patients came out of an endocrinology department in Xi'an, China. The CDR3 contains 15 residues. In germline, CDR1 is DFQATT, CDR2 SNEGSKA (reference sequence). Trimming removed 5 bases from V and 4 bases from J, with 18 bases in between. The data originate from a study of regulatory T cells in long-lasting Graves disease. The overall study: Over 5 years on antithyroid drugs plus positive TSH receptor antibodies marked Graves' disease as persistent.

Overall study findings and caveats: Thyroid tissue went unexamined; only peripheral blood was analyzed.

Researchers made TCR beta libraries by using iRepertoire HTBI primers and running Arm-PCR on CDR3 regions. MiXCR, applied by TCRdb to the multiplex PCR reads, yields one record per CDR3 protein. This sample has roughly 490,000 distinct CDR3 sequences, with 20% to 25% found just once. This receptor was identified in a female donor with Graves disease. The input for sequencing was peripheral blood mononuclear cells (PBMCs), taken when the disease was refractory, from a patient treated with antithyroid drugs. This rearrangement joins TRBV20-1 to TRBJ2-1; no clear D gene. CDR3 region: CSASRLNFPYNEQFF. In DNA form, the CDR3 reads TGCAGTGCTTCCAGACTTAATTTCCCTTACAATGAGCAGTTCTTC.